This T cell receptor (beta chain) comes out of a study of read filtering for tumor transcriptome and immune sequencing. This clonotype was counted at least ten times. CDR1 and CDR2 (germline): SEHNR, FQNEAQ (reference sequence). The CDR3 totals 13 residues. The V and J ends lost 5 bases and 3 bases respectively, with 8 bases between them. Sampling of bone marrow took place during active disease in every patient. The library was built from roughly 400 ng RNA with molecular barcoded adaptors for alpha/delta and beta/gamma chains. TCRdb called the reads again in MiXCR, with one record for every CDR3 protein. This repertoire shows 43,000 or so distinct CDR3 sequences, around 12% found once; its top ten account for approximately 14%.

The clonotype comes from a donor at least 40 years old with multiple myeloma. V usage is TRBV7-9 and J usage is TRBJ2-1, with D possibly matching TRBD1 (5 bases). The sample consisted of a population of CD138-negative cells sorted from bone marrow. The CDR3 sequence is CASSLDSYNEQFF. For the CDR3, the DNA is TGTGCCAGCAGCCTAGACAGCTACAATGAGCAGTTCTTC.